The clone carrying this T cell receptor beta chain has ten or more counts. Antigen unknown. The entry originates in a study of T cells in Graves' hyperthyroidism and ophthalmopathy. About the study: At the time of initial diagnosis and before any treatment, peripheral blood was collected. Study-level findings and limits: By a 13 V-J model, ophthalmopathy was set apart from stable hyperthyroidism.

Germline V gives CDR1 DFQATT, CDR2 SNEGSKA (reference sequence). The CDR3 covers 12 residues. Between the trimmed V and J ends, which lost 5 bases and 6 bases, there was a span of 11 bases. Investigators excluded patients with uncontrolled infection, other autoimmune disease, pregnancy or lactation. Each diagnosis was grounded in clinical symptoms, serum thyroxine and TRAb, thyroid ultrasound, and orbital computed tomography. TCR beta CDR3 sequences were amplified from RNA transcripts. Carried out on the TCR CDR3, a first-round RT-PCR used the HTBI primer set. Via MiXCR, TCRdb re-called the multiplex PCR reads, giving one row per CDR3 protein. The sample carries about 480,000 distinct CDR3 sequences, less than 25% recorded once.

This chain connects TRBV20-1 to TRBJ1-5, with D perhaps matching TRBD1 (5 bases). Sequenced sample: blood. The sequence was obtained from a woman aged 25 to 39 with Graves' ophthalmopathy. This CDR3 reads CSARGQGQPQHF. CDR3 nucleotides: TGCAGTGCTCGGGGCCAGGGTCAGCCCCAGCATTTT.